The rows below give T cell receptor beta chains drawn from one sample of a study of blood T cell repertoires in COVID-19. Profiled with immunoSEQ multiplex PCR; TCRdb holds only in-frame clones, not every one. Of about 370,000 clones in the sample, around 90% were seen once. Sequencing was done on a sample of peripheral blood. The source of these receptors is a woman in her twenties or thirties with COVID-19, enrolled during active disease. The CDR3 runs from the conserved cysteine through the conserved F or W. Fields, in order: clone size, CDR3 length, V gene, D gene, J gene, CDR3 protein, CDR3 DNA. The D gene is left open where the match is weak. Only some rows state a clone size, as once, few, many or a class for expanded clones.

once	17	TRBV10-2	TRBD1	TRBJ1-4	CASMGTGPLVTNEKLFF	TGCGCCAGCATGGGGACAGGCCCTTTGGTGACTAATGAAAAACTGTTTTTT
.	16	TRBV11-2	.	TRBJ2-3	CASSLVQVGATDTQYF	TGTGCCAGCAGCTTAGTTCAGGTGGGGGCCACAGATACGCAGTATTTT
many	15	TRBV7-9	.	TRBJ2-5	CASSPPRGAQETQYF	TGTGCCAGCAGCCCCCCACGCGGGGCGCAAGAGACCCAGTACTTC
.	13	TRBV7-9	.	TRBJ2-2	CASSFGGTGELFF	TGTGCCAGCAGCTTCGGGGGCACCGGGGAGCTGTTTTTT
.	16	TRBV5-1	.	TRBJ2-1	CASRGLRRGLYNEQFF	TGCGCCAGCAGGGGTCTAAGGCGGGGGCTCTACAATGAGCAGTTCTTC
.	13	TRBV5-4	.	TRBJ2-7	CASSLAPGDEQYF	TGTGCCAGCAGCTTGGCGCCGGGGGACGAGCAGTACTTC
.	14	TRBV6-2/TRBV6-3	TRBD2	TRBJ2-1	CASSPSGRKNEQFF	TGTGCCAGCAGCCCTAGCGGGAGGAAGAATGAGCAGTTCTTC
.	15	TRBV7-2	TRBD1	TRBJ1-2	CASRGKGAGDYGYTF	TGTGCCAGCAGGGGGAAGGGGGCAGGGGACTATGGCTACACCTTC
once	19	TRBV9	TRBD2	TRBJ2-2	CASSVDSGLAGGPTGELFF	TGTGCCAGCAGCGTAGACTCGGGACTAGCGGGAGGGCCCACCGGGGAGCTGTTTTTT
.	13	TRBV5-1	TRBD1	TRBJ2-4	CASRIGTGDIQYF	TGCGCCAGCAGAATTGGGACAGGGGACATTCAGTACTTC
few	14	TRBV9	.	TRBJ1-6	CASSVSSDNSPLHF	TGTGCCAGCAGCGTCTCCAGTGATAATTCACCCCTCCACTTT
.	14	TRBV11-2	.	TRBJ1-5	CASSADSTNQPQHF	TGTGCCAGCAGCGCTGACAGTACTAATCAGCCCCAGCATTTT
few	15	TRBV5-1	.	TRBJ2-6	CASSLAGSGANVLTF	TGCGCCAGCAGCTTGGCGGGCTCTGGGGCCAACGTCCTGACTTTC
.	15	TRBV3-1/TRBV3-2	TRBD1	TRBJ2-7	CASSTGTGKGYEQYF	TGTGCCAGCAGCACCGGGACAGGGAAGGGCTACGAGCAGTACTTC
few	14	TRBV27	TRBD2	TRBJ2-1	CASSSSGHYNEQFF	TGTGCCAGCAGTTCTAGCGGACATTACAATGAGCAGTTCTTC
.	17	TRBV24-1	TRBD2	TRBJ2-5	CATSAQRGAHLQETQYF	TGTGCCACCAGTGCCCAGCGGGGGGCCCACCTCCAAGAGACCCAGTACTTC
.	15	TRBV28	TRBD1	TRBJ2-7	CASRDSGQVSYEQYF	TGTGCCAGCAGGGACTCGGGACAGGTCTCCTACGAGCAGTACTTC
.	12	TRBV29-1	.	TRBJ2-5	CSVRRGGETQYF	TGCAGCGTGCGAAGGGGCGGAGAGACCCAGTACTTC
.	13	TRBV7-2	.	TRBJ1-1	CASSYQPGAEAFF	TGTGCCAGCAGCTACCAACCCGGGGCTGAAGCTTTCTTT
few	13	TRBV2	.	TRBJ1-4	CASSKTGNEKLFF	TGTGCCAGCAGTAAAACAGGGAATGAAAAACTGTTTTTT
.	15	TRBV2	.	TRBJ2-7	CASSEVWAATYEQYF	TGTGCCAGCAGTGAAGTCTGGGCAGCTACCTACGAGCAGTACTTC
.	14	TRBV10-3	.	TRBJ2-3	CAISTQGPTDTQYF	TGTGCCATCAGCACACAGGGCCCCACAGATACGCAGTATTTT
few	14	TRBV24-1	.	TRBJ1-5	CATSDFPSNQPQHF	TGTGCCACCAGTGATTTCCCCTCTAATCAGCCCCAGCATTTT
.	14	TRBV6-5	TRBD1	TRBJ1-2	CASRGTGSNYGYTF	TGTGCCAGCAGAGGGACAGGGTCTAACTATGGCTACACCTTC